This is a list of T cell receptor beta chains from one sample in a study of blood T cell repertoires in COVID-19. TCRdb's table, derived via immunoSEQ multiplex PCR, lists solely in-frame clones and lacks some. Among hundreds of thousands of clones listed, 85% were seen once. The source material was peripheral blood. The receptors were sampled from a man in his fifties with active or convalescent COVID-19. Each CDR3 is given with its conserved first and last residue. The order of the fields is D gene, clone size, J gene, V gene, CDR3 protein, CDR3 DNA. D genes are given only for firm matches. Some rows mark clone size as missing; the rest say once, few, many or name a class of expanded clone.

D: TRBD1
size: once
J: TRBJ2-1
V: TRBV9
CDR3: CASSVGDRGYNEQFF
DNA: TGTGCCAGCAGCGTAGGGGACAGGGGTTACAATGAGCAGTTCTTC

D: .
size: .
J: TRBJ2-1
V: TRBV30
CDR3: CAWRPRRDNEQFF
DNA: TGTGCCTGGCGTCCGCGCAGGGACAATGAGCAGTTCTTC

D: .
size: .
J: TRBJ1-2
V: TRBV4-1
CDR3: CASSQDGDYAGYTF
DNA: TGCGCCAGCAGCCAAGATGGGGACTATGCTGGCTACACCTTC

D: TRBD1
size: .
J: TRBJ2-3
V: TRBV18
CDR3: CASSPGQGLLDTQYF
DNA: TGTGCCAGCTCACCCGGACAGGGACTTCTAGATACGCAGTATTTT

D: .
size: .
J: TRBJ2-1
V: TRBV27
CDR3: CASSLFQYNEQFF
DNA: TGTGCCAGCAGTTTATTTCAATACAATGAGCAGTTCTTC

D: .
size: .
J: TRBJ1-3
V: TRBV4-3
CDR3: CASSQDPTSSGNTIYF
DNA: TGCGCCAGCAGCCAAGATCCTACGAGCTCTGGAAACACCATATATTTT

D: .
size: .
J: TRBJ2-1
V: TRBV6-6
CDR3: CASNIPGDEQFF
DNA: TGTGCCAGCAATATCCCAGGGGATGAGCAGTTCTTC

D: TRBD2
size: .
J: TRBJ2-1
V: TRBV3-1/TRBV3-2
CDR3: CASSQTSGRGLNEQFF
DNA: TGTGCCAGCAGCCAGACTAGCGGGAGGGGATTAAATGAGCAGTTCTTC

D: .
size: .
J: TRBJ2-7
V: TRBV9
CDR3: CASSVGGPYEQYF
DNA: TGTGCCAGCAGCGTAGGCGGCCCTTACGAGCAGTACTTC

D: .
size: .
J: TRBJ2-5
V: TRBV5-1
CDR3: CASSSQGSQETQYF
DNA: TGCGCCAGCAGCTCGCAGGGTTCCCAAGAGACCCAGTACTTC

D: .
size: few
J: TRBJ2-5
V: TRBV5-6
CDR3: CASSFRMQETQYF
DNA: TGTGCCAGCAGCTTCAGGATGCAAGAGACCCAGTACTTC

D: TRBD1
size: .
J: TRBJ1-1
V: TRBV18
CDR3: CASSQGARTEAFF
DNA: TGTGCCAGCTCACAGGGGGCGCGGACTGAAGCTTTCTTT

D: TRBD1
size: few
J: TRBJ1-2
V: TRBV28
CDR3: CASSLGTDYGYTF
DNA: TGTGCCAGCAGTTTGGGGACAGACTATGGCTACACCTTC

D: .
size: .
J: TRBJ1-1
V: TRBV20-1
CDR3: CSARSNTEAFF
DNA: TGCAGTGCTAGAAGCAACACTGAAGCTTTCTTT

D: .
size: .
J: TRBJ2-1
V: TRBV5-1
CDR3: CASSPYKGPGSSYNEQFF
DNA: TGCGCCAGCAGCCCCTACAAAGGACCGGGGAGCTCCTACAATGAGCAGTTCTTC

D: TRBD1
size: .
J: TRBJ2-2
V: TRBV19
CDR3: CASRRTGGNTGELFF
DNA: TGTGCCAGTAGAAGGACAGGGGGGAACACCGGGGAGCTGTTTTTT

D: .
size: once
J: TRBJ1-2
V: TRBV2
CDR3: CASSEKRWADNYGYTF
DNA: TGTGCCAGCAGTGAAAAGCGGTGGGCAGACAACTATGGCTACACCTTC

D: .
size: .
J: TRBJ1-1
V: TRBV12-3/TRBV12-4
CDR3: CASSDRRSEAFF
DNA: TGTGCCAGCAGTGACAGGAGGAGTGAAGCTTTCTTT

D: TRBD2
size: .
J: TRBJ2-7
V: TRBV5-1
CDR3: CASGRGEGTEQYF
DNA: TGCGCCAGCGGGAGGGGTGAAGGTACCGAGCAGTACTTC

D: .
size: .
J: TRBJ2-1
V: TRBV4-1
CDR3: CASSQVRASRDNEQFF
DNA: TGCGCCAGCAGCCAAGTACGAGCTAGCCGTGACAATGAGCAGTTCTTC

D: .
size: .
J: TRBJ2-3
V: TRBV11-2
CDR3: CASSFRTQIITDTQYF
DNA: TGTGCCAGCAGCTTCCGGACACAGATTATAACAGATACGCAGTATTTT

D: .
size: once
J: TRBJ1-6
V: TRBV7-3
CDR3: CASSLTAEGSPLHF
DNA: TGTGCCAGCAGTTTGACGGCCGAGGGTTCACCCCTCCACTTT

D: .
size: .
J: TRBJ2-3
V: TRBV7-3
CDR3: CASSSIATSTDTQYF
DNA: TGTGCCAGCAGCTCCATAGCGACTAGCACAGATACGCAGTATTTT

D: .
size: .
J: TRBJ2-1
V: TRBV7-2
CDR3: CASSLVGASEQFF
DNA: TGTGCCAGCAGCTTAGTGGGGGCCAGTGAGCAGTTCTTC

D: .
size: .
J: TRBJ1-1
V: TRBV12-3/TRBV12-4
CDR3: CASSQTTGEAFF
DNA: TGTGCCAGCAGCCAGACGACGGGGGAAGCTTTCTTT

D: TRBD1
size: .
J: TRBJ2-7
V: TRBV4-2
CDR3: CASSQVTRTGSYEQYF
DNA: TGTGCCAGCAGCCAAGTAACCCGGACAGGCTCCTACGAGCAGTACTTC

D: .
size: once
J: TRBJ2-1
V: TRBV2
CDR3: CASSDELSYNEQFF
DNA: TGTGCCAGCAGTGATGAACTCTCCTACAATGAGCAGTTCTTC

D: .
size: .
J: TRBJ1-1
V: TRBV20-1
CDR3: CSASVPDSLVF
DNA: TGCAGTGCTAGCGTCCCGGACAGTCTCGTCTTT

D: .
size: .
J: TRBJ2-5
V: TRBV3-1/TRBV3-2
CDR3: CASSLRTAQETQYF
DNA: TGTGCCAGCAGCCTCCGCACAGCCCAAGAGACCCAGTACTTC

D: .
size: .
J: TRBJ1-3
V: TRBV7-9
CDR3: CASSLASSGNTIYF
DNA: TGTGCCAGCAGCCTAGCCTCCTCTGGAAACACCATATATTTT

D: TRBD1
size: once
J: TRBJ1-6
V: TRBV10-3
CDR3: CAISESRQGSYNSPLHF
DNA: TGTGCCATCAGTGAGTCGAGACAGGGAAGCTATAATTCACCCCTCCACTTT

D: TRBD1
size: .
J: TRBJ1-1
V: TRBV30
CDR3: CAWGKDRHAFF
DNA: TGTGCCTGGGGTAAGGACAGGCATGCTTTCTTT

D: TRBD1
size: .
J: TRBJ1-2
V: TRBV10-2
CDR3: CASSELSGGYDGYTF
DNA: TGCGCCAGCAGTGAGTTGTCAGGGGGCTATGATGGCTACACCTTC

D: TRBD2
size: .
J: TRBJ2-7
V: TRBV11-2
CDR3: CASSLQRGLTYEQYF
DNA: TGTGCCAGCAGCTTACAGCGGGGACTTACCTACGAGCAGTACTTC

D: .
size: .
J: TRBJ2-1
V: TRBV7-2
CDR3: CASSLAFLSSYNEQFF
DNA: TGTGCCAGCAGCTTAGCTTTCCTTAGCTCCTACAATGAGCAGTTCTTC

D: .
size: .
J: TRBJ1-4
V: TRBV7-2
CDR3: CASSPRAAATNEKLFF
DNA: TGTGCCAGCAGCCCGAGGGCGGCCGCAACTAATGAAAAACTGTTTTTT

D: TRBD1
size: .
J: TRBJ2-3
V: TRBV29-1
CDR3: CSVATGVSTDTQYF
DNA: TGCAGCGTGGCGACAGGGGTTTCCACAGATACGCAGTATTTT

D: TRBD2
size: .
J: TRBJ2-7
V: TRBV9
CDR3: CASSVEGGRGYEQYF
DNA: TGTGCCAGCAGCGTAGAAGGCGGGAGAGGTTACGAGCAGTACTTC

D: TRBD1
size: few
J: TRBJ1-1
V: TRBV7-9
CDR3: CASSSNTGTAAEAFF
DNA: TGTGCCAGCAGCTCAAATACTGGGACAGCGGCGGAAGCTTTCTTT

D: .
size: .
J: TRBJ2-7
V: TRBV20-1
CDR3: CSARQGNEQYF
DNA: TGCAGTGCTAGACAGGGAAACGAGCAGTACTTC

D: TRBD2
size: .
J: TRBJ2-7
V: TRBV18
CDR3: CASSPPSGTYEQYF
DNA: TGTGCCAGCTCACCACCTAGCGGGACCTACGAGCAGTACTTC

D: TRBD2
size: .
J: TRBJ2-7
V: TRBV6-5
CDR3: CASSPGGGSYEQYF
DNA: TGTGCCAGCAGTCCCGGGGGGGGTTCCTACGAGCAGTACTTC

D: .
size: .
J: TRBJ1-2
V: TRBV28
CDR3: CASSLAGAQDYGYTF
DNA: TGTGCCAGCAGTTTGGCAGGGGCGCAGGACTATGGCTACACCTTC

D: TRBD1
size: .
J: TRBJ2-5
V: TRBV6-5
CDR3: CASCLQGWETQYF
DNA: TGTGCCAGCTGTCTACAGGGGTGGGAGACCCAGTACTTC

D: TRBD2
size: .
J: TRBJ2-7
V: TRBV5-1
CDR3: CASSLWAGGSYEQYF
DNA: TGCGCCAGCAGCTTGTGGGCGGGGGGCTCCTACGAGCAGTACTTC

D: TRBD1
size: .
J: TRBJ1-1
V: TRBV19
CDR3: CASSPSRRQGLDPNTEAFF
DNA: TGTGCCAGTAGTCCCTCCCGCCGACAGGGGTTAGACCCGAACACTGAAGCTTTCTTT

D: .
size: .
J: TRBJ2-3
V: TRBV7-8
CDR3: CASSIKKSFSTDTQYF
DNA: TGTGCCAGCAGCATAAAAAAGAGTTTTAGCACAGATACGCAGTATTTT

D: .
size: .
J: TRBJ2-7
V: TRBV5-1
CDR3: CASSLGVGRVYEQYF
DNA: TGCGCCAGCAGCTTGGGAGTTGGCAGGGTCTACGAGCAGTACTTC

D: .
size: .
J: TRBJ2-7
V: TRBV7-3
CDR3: CARPTGENESDDELASFYEQYF
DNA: TGTGCCAGACCTACCGGGGAGAATGAATCAGACGACGAACTGGCTAGTTTCTACGAGCAGTACTTC

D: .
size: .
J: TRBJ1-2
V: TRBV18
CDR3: CASSPPGVSNYGYTF
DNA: TGTGCCAGCTCACCACCGGGAGTCAGCAACTATGGCTACACCTTC

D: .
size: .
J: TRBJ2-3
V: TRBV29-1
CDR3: CSVEALDTQYF
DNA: TGCAGCGTTGAGGCTTTAGATACGCAGTATTTT

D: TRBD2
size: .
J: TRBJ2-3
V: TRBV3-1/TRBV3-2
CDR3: CASSQPSGRAGRDTQYF
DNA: TGTGCCAGCAGCCAACCTAGCGGGAGGGCCGGGAGGGATACGCAGTATTTT

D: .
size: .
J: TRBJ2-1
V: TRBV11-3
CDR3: CASSLAPLNEQFF
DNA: TGTGCCAGCAGCTTAGCCCCTCTGAATGAGCAGTTCTTC

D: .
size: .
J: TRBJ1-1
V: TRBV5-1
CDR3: CASSLMVQGTEAFF
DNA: TGCGCCAGCAGCTTGATGGTTCAGGGTACTGAAGCTTTCTTT

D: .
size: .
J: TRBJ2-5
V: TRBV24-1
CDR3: CATSDTLGGGETQYF
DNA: TGTGCCACCAGTGATACCCTAGGGGGGGGAGAGACCCAGTACTTC

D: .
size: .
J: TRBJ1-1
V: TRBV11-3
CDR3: CASSDSNTEAFF
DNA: TGTGCCAGCAGCGACTCAAACACTGAAGCTTTCTTT

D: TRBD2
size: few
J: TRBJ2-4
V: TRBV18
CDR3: CASSPGTSGIKNIQYF
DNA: TGTGCCAGCTCACCAGGGACTAGCGGGATAAAAAACATTCAGTACTTC

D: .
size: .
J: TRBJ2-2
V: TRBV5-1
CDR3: CASRGPNTGELFF
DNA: TGCGCCAGCAGGGGCCCGAACACCGGGGAGCTGTTTTTT

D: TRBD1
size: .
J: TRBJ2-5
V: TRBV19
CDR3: CASSIGTDQETQYF
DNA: TGTGCCAGTAGTATCGGGACAGACCAAGAGACCCAGTACTTC

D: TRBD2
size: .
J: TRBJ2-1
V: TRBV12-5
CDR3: CASGRGVSGTYNEQFF
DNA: TGTGCTAGTGGCCGAGGAGTTAGCGGGACCTACAATGAGCAGTTCTTC